This T cell receptor beta chain was retrieved from a study of T cell responses to AZD1222 COVID-19 vaccine. Of note for this clone: What it binds is not known.

The germline gives CDR1 ENHRY, CDR2 SYGVKD. This CDR3 region has 15 residues. V shed 5 bases and J 4 bases; nucleotides not matched to a gene: 4. Overall study findings and caveats: Clonal diversity was possibly underestimated, and the donors were mostly white British, with more females.

Clones were read by immunoSEQ multiplex PCR, and TCRdb kept only the in-frame ones, dropping some. The sample yields roughly 90,000 clones, approximately 90% seen once. The source material was peripheral blood, sampled 28 days after the second AZD1222 dose. The source is an adult who received the AZD1222 COVID-19 vaccine. The V gene is TRBV10-3, the J gene TRBJ2-1, with 11 bases fitting TRBD2. As DNA, the CDR3 is TGTGCCATCAGTCTTACTAGCGGGGGATACAATGAGCAGTTCTTC. Translating gives CAISLTSGGYNEQFF.